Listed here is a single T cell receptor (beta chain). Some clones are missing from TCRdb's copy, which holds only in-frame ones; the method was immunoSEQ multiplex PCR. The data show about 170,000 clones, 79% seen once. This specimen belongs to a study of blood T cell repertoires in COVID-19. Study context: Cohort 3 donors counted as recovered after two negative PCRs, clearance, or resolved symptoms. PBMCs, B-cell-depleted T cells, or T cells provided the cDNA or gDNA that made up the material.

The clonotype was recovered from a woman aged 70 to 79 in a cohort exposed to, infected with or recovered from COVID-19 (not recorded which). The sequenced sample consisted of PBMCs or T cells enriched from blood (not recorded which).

The DNA for the CDR3 is TGTGCCACCAGTGATGCAGGGACTACTTTTTACAATGAGCAGTTCTTC. Its translation: CATSDAGTTFYNEQFF. The V and J genes are TRBV24-1 and TRBJ2-1; 7 nucleotides align to TRBD2. CDR1 KGHDR and CDR2 SFDVKD come from the germline V gene. The CDR3 length is 16 residues. Losses at the gene ends were 3 bases for V and 4 bases for J; bases not matched to a gene: 8.